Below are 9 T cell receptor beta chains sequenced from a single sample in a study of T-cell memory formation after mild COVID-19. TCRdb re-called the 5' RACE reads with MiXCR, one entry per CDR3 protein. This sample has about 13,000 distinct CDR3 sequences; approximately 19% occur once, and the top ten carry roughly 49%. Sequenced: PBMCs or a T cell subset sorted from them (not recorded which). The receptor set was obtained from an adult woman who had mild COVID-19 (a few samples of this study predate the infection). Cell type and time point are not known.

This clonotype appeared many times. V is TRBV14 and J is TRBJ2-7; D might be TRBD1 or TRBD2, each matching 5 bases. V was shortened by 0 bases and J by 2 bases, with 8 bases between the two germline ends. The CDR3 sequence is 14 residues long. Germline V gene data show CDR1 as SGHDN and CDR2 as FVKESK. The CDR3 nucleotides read TGTGCCAGCAGCCAAGACGGGGCACCCTACGAGCAGTACTTC. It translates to CASSQDGAPYEQYF.

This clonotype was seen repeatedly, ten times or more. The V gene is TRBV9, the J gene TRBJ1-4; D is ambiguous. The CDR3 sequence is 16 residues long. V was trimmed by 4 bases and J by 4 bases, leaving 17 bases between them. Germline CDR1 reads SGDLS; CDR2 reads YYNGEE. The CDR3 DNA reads TGTGCCAGCAGCTCACTCCCGGGCCAGCGTAATGAAAAACTGTTTTTT. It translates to CASSSLPGQRNEKLFF.

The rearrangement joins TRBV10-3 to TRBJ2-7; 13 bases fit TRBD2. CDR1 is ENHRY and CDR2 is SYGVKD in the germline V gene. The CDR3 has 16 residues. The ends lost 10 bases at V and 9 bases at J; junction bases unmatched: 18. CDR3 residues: CATRPLAGGNIHVQYF. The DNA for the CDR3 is TGTGCCACCAGGCCACTAGCGGGAGGGAATATCCACGTGCAGTACTTC.

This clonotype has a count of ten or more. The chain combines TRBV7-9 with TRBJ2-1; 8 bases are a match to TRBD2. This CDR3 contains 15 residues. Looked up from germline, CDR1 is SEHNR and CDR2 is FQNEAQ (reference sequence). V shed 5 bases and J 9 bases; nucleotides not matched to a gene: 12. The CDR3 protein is CASSGSGTRHLEQFF. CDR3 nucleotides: TGTGCCAGCAGCGGCTCCGGGACTAGGCATCTTGAGCAGTTCTTC.

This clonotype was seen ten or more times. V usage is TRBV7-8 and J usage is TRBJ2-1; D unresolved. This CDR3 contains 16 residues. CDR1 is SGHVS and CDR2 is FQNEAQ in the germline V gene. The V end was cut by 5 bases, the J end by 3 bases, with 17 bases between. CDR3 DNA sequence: TGTGCCAGCAGCGCCTTTTCGTACGGGTACTACAATGAGCAGTTCTTC. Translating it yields CASSAFSYGYYNEQFF.

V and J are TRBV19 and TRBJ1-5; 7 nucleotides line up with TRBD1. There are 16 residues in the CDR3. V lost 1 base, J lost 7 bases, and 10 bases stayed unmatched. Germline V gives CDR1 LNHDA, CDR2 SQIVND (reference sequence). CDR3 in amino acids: CASSIGGQDLRQPQHF. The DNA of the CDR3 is TGTGCCAGTAGTATAGGTGGACAGGACTTAAGGCAGCCCCAGCATTTT.

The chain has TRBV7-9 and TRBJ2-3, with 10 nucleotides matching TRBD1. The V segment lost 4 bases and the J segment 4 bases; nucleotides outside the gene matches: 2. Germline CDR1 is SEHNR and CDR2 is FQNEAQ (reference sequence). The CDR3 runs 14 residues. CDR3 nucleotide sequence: TGTGCCAGCAGCTACGGACAGGGGGCAGATACGCAGTATTTT. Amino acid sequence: CASSYGQGADTQYF.

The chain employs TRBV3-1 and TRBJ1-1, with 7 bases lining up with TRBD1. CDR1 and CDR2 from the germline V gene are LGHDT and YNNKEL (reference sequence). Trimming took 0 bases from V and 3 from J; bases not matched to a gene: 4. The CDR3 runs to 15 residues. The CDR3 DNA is TGTGCCAGCAGCCAAGATATGCAGGGGGACACTGAAGCTTTCTTT. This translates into CASSQDMQGDTEAFF.

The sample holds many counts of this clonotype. The CDR3 loop reads CSVEVIDSSRGLAGVTDTQYF. In DNA, the CDR3 is TGCAGCGTTGAAGTAATCGACAGTTCTAGGGGACTAGCGGGAGTCACAGATACGCAGTATTTT. This chain connects TRBV29-1 to TRBJ2-3; 14 bases fit TRBD2. Germline V gene sequence: CDR1 SQVTM, CDR2 ANQGSEA. This CDR3 has 21 amino acids. The V gene end was trimmed by 1 base and the J gene end by 2 bases; junction bases not matched to a gene: 17.